This T cell receptor beta chain came from a study of CD8+ T cells in alopecia areata. Concerning this clone: Antigen specificity is unknown.

Reverse transcription of extracted RNA yielded cDNA, which provided the sequencing template. The table came from immunoSEQ multiplex PCR; TCRdb's copy has only in-frame clones and leaves some out. The top ten clones hold approximately 4.3% of a sample with 150,000 to 200,000 clones, about three fifths of them seen once. Trimming stripped 3 bases from V and 7 bases from J, with 13 bases between. The germline V gene has CDR1 LNHNV and CDR2 YYDKDF (reference sequence). CDR3 length: 14 amino acids. The study's findings and limits: Lesional scalp displayed greater clonality than normal scalp, most notably in alopecia totalis/universalis.

Material: CD4+ T cells sorted from blood. This chain joins TRBV15 and TRBJ1-5, with D possibly being TRBD1 (6 bases). The sequence was collected from a human donor in good health. The CDR3 bases are TGTGCCACCAGCAGCTGGGGGGCAGGACAGCCCCAGCATTTT. Its translation is CATSSWGAGQPQHF.